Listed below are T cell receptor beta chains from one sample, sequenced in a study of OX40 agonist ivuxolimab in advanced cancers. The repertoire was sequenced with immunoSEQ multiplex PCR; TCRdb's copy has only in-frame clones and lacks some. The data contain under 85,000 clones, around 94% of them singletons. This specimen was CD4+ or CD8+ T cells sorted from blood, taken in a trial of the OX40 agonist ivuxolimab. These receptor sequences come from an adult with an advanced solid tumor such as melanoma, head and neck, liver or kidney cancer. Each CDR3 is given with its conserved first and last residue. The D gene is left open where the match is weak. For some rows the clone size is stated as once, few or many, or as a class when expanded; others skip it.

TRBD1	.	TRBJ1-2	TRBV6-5	TGTGCCAGCAGTTACACGGGGACAGGCTATGGCTACACCTTC	CASSYTGTGYGYTF
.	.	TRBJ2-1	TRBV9	TGTGCCAGCAGCGTAGACGGGGGCGATGAGCAGTTCTTC	CASSVDGGDEQFF
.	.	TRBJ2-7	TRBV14	TGTGCCAGCAGCCAGGCCGGGGGACGGATCTACGAGCAGTACTTC	CASSQAGGRIYEQYF
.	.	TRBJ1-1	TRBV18	TGTGCCAGCTCACCGTTTTTTCAGGGGTCGAACACTGAAGCTTTCTTT	CASSPFFQGSNTEAFF
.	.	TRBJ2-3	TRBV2	TGTGCCAGCAGCGGGAAAAAAGATACGCAGTATTTT	CASSGKKDTQYF
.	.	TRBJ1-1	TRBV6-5	TGTGCCAGCAGTGACGGGGGGTTTGGTGAAGCTTTCTTT	CASSDGGFGEAFF
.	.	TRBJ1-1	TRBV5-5	TGTGCCAGCAGCTTGTTTTTAGGGGGTGAAGCTTTCTTT	CASSLFLGGEAFF
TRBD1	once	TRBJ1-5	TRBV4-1	TGCGCCAGCAGCCCCCAGGGGGGACGGCAGCCCCAGCATTTT	CASSPQGGRQPQHF
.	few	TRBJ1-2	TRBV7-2	TGTGCCTCAGGGGCACCTAACTATGGCTACACCTTC	CASGAPNYGYTF
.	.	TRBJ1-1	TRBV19	TGTGCCAGTAGTATAGCAATGAACACTGAAGCTTTCTTT	CASSIAMNTEAFF
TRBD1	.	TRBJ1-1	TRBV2	TGTGCCAGCAGTGAATGGACAGGGGGCTTGAACACTGAAGCTTTCTTT	CASSEWTGGLNTEAFF
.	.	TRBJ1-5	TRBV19	TGTGCCAGTACCAGGGGCTATAGCAATCAGCCCCAGCATTTT	CASTRGYSNQPQHF
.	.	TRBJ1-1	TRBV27	TGTGCCAGCAGTCGGACGGGGGCTGAAGCTTTCTTT	CASSRTGAEAFF
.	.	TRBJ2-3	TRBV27	TGTGCCAGCAGTTGGATGGGGGGACCTAGCACAGATACGCAGTATTTT	CASSWMGGPSTDTQYF
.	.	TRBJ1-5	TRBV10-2	TGCGCCAGCAGTGATTCGGGTCAGCCCCAGCATTTT	CASSDSGQPQHF
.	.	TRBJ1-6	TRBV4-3	TGCGCCAGCAGCCAAGTGATGGGAGAAAGAGCCTATAATTCACCCCTCCACTTT	CASSQVMGERAYNSPLHF
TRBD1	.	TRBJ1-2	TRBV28	TGTGCCAGCAGCTGGCCAGGGGGCGGAAACTATGGCTACACCTTC	CASSWPGGGNYGYTF
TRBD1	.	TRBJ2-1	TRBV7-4	TGTGCCAGCAGCTTCCCGGGACAGGAATACAATGAGCAGTTCTTC	CASSFPGQEYNEQFF
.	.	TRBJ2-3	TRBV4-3	TGCGCCAGCAGCCCCCATAGCACAGATACGCAGTATTTT	CASSPHSTDTQYF
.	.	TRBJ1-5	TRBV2	TGTGCCAGCACATGGGCAGGGAATCAGCCCCAGCATTTT	CASTWAGNQPQHF
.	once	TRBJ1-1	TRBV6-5	TGTGCCAGCAGTCATATAGAGGACGGCACTGAAGCTTTCTTT	CASSHIEDGTEAFF
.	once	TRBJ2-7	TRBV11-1	TGTGCCAGCAGCTTAGAGGCAGGGGCCTCTTACGAGCAGTACTTC	CASSLEAGASYEQYF
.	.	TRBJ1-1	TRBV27	TGTGCCAGCAGTTTAGGAGCTTCAGCTTTCTTT	CASSLGASAFF
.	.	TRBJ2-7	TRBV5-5	TGTGCCAGCACCAAGGAGGGCGGGAACTACGAGCAGTACTTC	CASTKEGGNYEQYF
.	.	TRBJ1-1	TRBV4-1	TGCGCCAGCAGCCAAGGGCCCTACCGAGGTATGAACACTGAAGCTTTCTTT	CASSQGPYRGMNTEAFF
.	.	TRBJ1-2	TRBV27	TGTGCCAGCAGTTACAGGGCTCGGGACTATGGCTACACCTTC	CASSYRARDYGYTF
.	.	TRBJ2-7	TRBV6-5	TGTGCCAGCAGTTACTCCCCGCACTACTCCTACGAGCAGTACTTC	CASSYSPHYSYEQYF
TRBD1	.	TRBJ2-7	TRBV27	TGTGCCAGCAGTTTCGCGACAGGGGGAGCCTACGAGCAGTACTTC	CASSFATGGAYEQYF
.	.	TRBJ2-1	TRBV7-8	TGTGCCAGCAGCTTTCTAGTTGGAGGGGGCAATGAGCAGTTCTTC	CASSFLVGGGNEQFF
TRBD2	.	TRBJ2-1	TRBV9	TGTGCCAGCAGCCCTCAGCGGGAGGGCTACAATGAGCAGTTCTTC	CASSPQREGYNEQFF
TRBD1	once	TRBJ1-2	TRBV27	TGTGCCAGCAGTCCAATAGACAGGGGCTATGGCTACACCTTC	CASSPIDRGYGYTF
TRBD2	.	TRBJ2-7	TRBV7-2	TGTGCCAGCAAGGAACGGGAGGTTTCCTACGAGCAGTACTTC	CASKEREVSYEQYF
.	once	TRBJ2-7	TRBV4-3	TGCGCCAGCAGCCAAGTACAGGGAGCCGATGATCTATCCTACGAGCAGTACTTC	CASSQVQGADDLSYEQYF
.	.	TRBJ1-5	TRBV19	TGTGCCAGTAGTGGTGACAGTTATAGCAATCAGCCCCAGCATTTT	CASSGDSYSNQPQHF
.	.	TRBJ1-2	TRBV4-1	TGCGCCAGCAGCCAAGACGGGGTCTATGGCTACACCTTC	CASSQDGVYGYTF
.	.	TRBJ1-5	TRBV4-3	TGCGCCAGCAGCCAAGATCTGGGGTATAGCAATCAGCCCCAGCATTTT	CASSQDLGYSNQPQHF
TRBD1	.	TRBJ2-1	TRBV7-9	TGTGCCAGCAGCCCTAACGCTCGGACAGGGTACAATGAGCAGTTCTTC	CASSPNARTGYNEQFF
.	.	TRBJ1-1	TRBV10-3	TGTGCCATCAGTGCGAACAGGGAGGTGGCTGAAGCTTTCTTT	CAISANREVAEAFF
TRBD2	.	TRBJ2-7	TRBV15	TGTGCCACCAGGTCACGGACTAGCGGGCCCCCCTACGAGCAGTACTTC	CATRSRTSGPPYEQYF
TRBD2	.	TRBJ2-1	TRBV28	TGTGCCAGCAGTTTTTTTTGGGCTAGCGGGAGTGGGGACAATGAGCAGTTCTTC	CASSFFWASGSGDNEQFF
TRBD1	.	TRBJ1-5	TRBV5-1	TGCGCCAGCAGCTTGGGGCTCGTGGGACAGGGGGATCAGCCCCAGCATTTT	CASSLGLVGQGDQPQHF
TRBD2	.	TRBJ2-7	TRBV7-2	TGTGCCAGCAGCTTAGCGGGGCCTAGCGGGGGGCCTTACTCCTACGAGCAGTACTTC	CASSLAGPSGGPYSYEQYF
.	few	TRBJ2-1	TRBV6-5	TGTGCCAGCAGTTACTATTCGAGCTCCTACAATGAGCAGTTCTTC	CASSYYSSSYNEQFF
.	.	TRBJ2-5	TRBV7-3	TGTGCCAGCAGCCCGTCCCCCGCGGAGCAAGAGACCCAGTACTTC	CASSPSPAEQETQYF
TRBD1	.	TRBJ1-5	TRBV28	TGTGCCAGCAGTTTTTTGGCCGGGGCAGGGGGAGATCAGCCCCAGCATTTT	CASSFLAGAGGDQPQHF
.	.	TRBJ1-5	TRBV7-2	TGTGCCAGCAGCGGCAGGACACCTAATCAGCCCCAGCATTTT	CASSGRTPNQPQHF